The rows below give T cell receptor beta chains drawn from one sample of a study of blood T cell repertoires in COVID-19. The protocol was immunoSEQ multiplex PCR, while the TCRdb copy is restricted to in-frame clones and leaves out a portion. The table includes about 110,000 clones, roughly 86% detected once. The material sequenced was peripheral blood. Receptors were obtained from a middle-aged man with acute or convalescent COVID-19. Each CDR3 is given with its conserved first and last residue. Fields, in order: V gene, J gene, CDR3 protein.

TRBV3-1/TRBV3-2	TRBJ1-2	CASSSPGEARYGYTF
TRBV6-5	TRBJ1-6	CASSFRGEDSPLHF
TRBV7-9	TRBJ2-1	CASSHGLGTYNEQFF
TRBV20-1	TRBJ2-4	CSASSGSGKDIQYF
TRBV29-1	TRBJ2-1	CSVVRWRGEEQFF
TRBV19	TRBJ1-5	CASSWTGSQPQHF
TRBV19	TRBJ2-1	CASSIEASGGYNEQFF
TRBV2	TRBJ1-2	CASCLQAPCVGYTF
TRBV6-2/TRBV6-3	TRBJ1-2	CASSSPRTTRTNYGYTF
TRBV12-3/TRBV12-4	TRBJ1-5	CASSQTGYQPQHF
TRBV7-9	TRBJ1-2	CASSPPGRGEDGYTF
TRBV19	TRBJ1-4	CASMATAANEKLFF
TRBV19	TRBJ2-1	CASSIEPKGDSEQFF
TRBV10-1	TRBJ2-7	CASSEEGAIRIDEQYF
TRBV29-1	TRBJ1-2	CSVEADYGYTF
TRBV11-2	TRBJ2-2	CASSFRAGTSNTHGELFF
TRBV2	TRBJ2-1	CASSDRRGAYNEQFF
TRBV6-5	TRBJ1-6	CASSYGRGDSPLHF
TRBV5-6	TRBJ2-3	CASSGRGFEDTQYF
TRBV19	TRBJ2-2	CASSIPHTRAGYANTGELFF
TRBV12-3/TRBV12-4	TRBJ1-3	CASSHRGNTIYF
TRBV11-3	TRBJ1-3	CASSPGTGLGNTIYF
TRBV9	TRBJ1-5	CASSVSEGKPQHF
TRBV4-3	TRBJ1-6	CASSPKRPGQGNSPLHF
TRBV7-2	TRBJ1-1	CASSLGRNTEAFF
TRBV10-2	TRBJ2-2	CASSGVAGGTGELFF
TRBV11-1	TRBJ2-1	CASSTNRERQFF
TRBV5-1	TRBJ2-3	CASSSASTDTQYF
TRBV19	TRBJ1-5	CASSTSPRITGSNQPQHF
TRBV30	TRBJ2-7	CACRPTGDEQYF
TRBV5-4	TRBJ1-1	CASSFGQVNTEAFF
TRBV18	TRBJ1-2	CASSPDSVEGYTF
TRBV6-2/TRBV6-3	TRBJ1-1	CASSPTGGARAFF
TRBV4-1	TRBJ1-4	CASSSPGISDNEKLFF
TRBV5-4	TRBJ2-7	CASSPQGGFWYF
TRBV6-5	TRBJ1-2	CASSRGVESYGYTF
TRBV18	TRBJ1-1	CASSLDSFTEAFF
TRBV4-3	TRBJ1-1	CASSQVAAGQAFF
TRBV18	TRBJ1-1	CASSLGTGVNTEAFF
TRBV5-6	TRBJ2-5	CASSQTGTSGQETQYF
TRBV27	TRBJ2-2	CASSLRQWGTGELFF
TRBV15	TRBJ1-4	CATSREGQGNEKLFF